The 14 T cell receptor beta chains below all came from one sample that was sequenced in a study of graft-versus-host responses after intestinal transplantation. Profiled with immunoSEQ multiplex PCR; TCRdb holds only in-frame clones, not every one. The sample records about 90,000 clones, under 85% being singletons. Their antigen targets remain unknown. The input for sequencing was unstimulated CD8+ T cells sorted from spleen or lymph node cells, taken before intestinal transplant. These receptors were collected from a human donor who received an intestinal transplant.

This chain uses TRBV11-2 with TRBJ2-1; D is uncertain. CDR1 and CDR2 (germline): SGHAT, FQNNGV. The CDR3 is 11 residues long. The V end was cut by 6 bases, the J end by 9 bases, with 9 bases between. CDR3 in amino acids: CASSLTLEQFF. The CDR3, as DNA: TGTGCCAGCAGTTTGACTCTTGAGCAGTTCTTC.

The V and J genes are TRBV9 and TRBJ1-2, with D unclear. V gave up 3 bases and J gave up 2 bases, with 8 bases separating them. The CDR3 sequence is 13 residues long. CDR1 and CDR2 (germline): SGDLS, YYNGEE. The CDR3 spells CASSALLNYGYTF. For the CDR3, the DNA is TGTGCCAGCAGCGCCCTATTGAACTATGGCTACACCTTC. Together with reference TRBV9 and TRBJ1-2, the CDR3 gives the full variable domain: DSGVTQTPKHLITATGQRVTLRCSPRSGDLSVYWYQQSLDQGLQFLIQYYNGEERAKGNILERFSAQQFPDLHSELNLSSLELGDSALYFCASSALLNYGYTFGSGTRLTVV.

CDR3 region: CASSPALHRTEAFF. In DNA, the CDR3 is TGTGCCAGCAGCCCAGCTCTGCACCGCACTGAAGCTTTCTTT. The rearrangement uses TRBV13 and TRBJ1-1; no reliable D call. The CDR3 extends over 14 amino acids. Germline V gene sequence: CDR1 PRHDT, CDR2 FYEKMQ (reference sequence). Trimming took off 5 bases at V and 4 bases at J, with 14 bases between the two ends. The entire variable domain, with the rest obtained from reference TRBV13 and TRBJ1-1, is as follows: AAGVIQSPRHLIKEKRETATLKCYPIPRHDTVYWYQQGPGQDPQFLISFYEKMQSDKGSIPDRFSAQQFSDYHSELNMSSLELGDSALYFCASSPALHRTEAFFGQGTRLTVV.

The CDR3 DNA sequence: TGTGCCAGCAGTTTACTTCAGGGTGGGGGCACCGGGGAGCTGTTTTTT. This codes for CASSLLQGGGTGELFF. This chain uses TRBV28 with TRBJ2-2; D may be TRBD1 or TRBD2 (5 bases each). Germline CDR1 is MDHEN and CDR2 is SYDVKM. The CDR3 is made up of 16 amino acids. Trimming shortened V by 2 bases and J by 4 bases, and 14 bases separated the two germline ends.

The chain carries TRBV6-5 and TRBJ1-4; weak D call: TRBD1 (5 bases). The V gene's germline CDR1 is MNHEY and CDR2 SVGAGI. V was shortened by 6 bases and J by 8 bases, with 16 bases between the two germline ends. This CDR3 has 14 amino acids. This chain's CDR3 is CASSSGQGGEKLFF. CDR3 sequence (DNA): TGTGCCAGCAGCTCCGGGCAGGGTGGGGAAAAACTGTTTTTT.

The CDR3 reads CASSQPPGRNTEAFF. The DNA for the CDR3 is TGTGCCAGCAGTCAACCCCCAGGGCGCAACACTGAAGCTTTCTTT. The chain joins TRBV7-6 to TRBJ1-1; D perhaps matches TRBD1 (5 bases). The V end was cut by 6 bases, the J end by 2 bases, with 16 bases between. Germline CDR1 SGHVS, CDR2 FNYEAQ. The CDR3 runs 15 residues.

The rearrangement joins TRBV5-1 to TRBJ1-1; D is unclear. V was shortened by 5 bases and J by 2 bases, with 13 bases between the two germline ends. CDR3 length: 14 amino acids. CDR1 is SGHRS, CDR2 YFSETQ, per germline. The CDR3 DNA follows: TGCGCCAGCAGACTGGCAGGAGGTAACACTGAAGCTTTCTTT. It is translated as CASRLAGGNTEAFF.

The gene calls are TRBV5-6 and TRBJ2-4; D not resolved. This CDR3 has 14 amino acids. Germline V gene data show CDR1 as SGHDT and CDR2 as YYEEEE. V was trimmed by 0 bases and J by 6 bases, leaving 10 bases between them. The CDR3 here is CASSLAIAGNIQYF. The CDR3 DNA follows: TGTGCCAGCAGCTTGGCCATCGCCGGAAACATTCAGTACTTC.

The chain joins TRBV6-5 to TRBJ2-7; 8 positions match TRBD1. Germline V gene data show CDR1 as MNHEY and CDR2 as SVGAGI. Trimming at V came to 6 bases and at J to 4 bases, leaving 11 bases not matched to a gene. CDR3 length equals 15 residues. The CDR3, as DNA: TGTGCCAGCAGCGCCGAGGCAGGGGACAGGTACGAGCAGTACTTC. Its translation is CASSAEAGDRYEQYF.

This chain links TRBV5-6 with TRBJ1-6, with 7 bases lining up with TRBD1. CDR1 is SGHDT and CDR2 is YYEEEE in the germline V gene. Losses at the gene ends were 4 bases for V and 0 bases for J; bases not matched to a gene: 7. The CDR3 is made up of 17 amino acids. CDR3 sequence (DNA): TGTGCCAGCAGCCTCGGACAGGTCAGCTCCTATAATTCACCCCTCCACTTT. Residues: CASSLGQVSSYNSPLHF.

This CDR3 reads CASSLTGTETQYF. CDR3 nucleotides: TGTGCCAGCAGTTTAACAGGAACAGAGACCCAGTACTTC. This chain links TRBV28 with TRBJ2-5; TRBD1 might be the D (5 bases). The CDR3 contains 13 residues. Trimming pared 2 bases from V and 4 bases from J, leaving 8 bases between. CDR1 is MDHEN and CDR2 is SYDVKM in the germline V gene.

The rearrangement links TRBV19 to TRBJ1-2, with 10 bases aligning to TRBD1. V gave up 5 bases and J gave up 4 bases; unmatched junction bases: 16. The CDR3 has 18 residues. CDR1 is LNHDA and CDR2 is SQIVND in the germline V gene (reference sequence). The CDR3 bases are TGTGCCAGTAGTCCAGATAGACAGGGGGCACGATTCCTCTATGGCTACACCTTC. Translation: CASSPDRQGARFLYGYTF.

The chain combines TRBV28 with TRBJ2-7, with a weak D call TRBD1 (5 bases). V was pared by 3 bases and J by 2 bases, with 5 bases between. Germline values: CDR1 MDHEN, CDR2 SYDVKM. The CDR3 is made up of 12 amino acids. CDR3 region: CASSLDTYEQYF. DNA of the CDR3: TGTGCCAGCAGTTTGGACACCTACGAGCAGTACTTC.

The DNA for the CDR3 is TGTGCCAGCAGTGAAGGTACAGGGGGCCCATACGAGCAGTACTTC. Protein product: CASSEGTGGPYEQYF. The V and J genes are TRBV6-1 and TRBJ2-7; 9 bases match TRBD1. This CDR3 contains 15 residues. Germline lookup yields CDR1 MNHNS and CDR2 SASEGT. With 1 base clipped from V and 4 bases from J, the junction kept 5 bases outside the gene matches.